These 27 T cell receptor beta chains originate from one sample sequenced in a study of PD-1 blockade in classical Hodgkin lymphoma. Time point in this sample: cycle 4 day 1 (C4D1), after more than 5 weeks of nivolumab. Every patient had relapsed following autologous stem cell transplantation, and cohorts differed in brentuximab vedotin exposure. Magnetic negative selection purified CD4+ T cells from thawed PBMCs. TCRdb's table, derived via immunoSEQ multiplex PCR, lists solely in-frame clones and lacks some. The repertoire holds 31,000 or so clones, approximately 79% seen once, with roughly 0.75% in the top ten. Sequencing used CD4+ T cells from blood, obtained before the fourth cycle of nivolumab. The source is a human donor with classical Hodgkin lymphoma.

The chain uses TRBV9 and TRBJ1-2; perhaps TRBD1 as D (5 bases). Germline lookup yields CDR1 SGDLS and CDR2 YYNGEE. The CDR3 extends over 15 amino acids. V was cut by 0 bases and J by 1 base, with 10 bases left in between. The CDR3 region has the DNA TGTGCCAGCAGCGTAGATGGGGGAGTTAACTATGGCTACACCTTC. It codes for CASSVDGGVNYGYTF.

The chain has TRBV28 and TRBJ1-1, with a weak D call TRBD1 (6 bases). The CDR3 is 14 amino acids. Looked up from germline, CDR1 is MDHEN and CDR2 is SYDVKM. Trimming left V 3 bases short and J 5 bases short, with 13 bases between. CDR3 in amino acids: CASSFLGARTEAFF. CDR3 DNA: TGTGCCAGCAGTTTTCTGGGGGCGCGAACTGAAGCTTTCTTT.

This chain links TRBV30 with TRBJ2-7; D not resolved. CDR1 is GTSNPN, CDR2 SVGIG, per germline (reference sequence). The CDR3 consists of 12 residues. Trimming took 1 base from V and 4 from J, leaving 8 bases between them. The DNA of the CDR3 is TGTGCCTGGAGTGGGTATGGTTACGAGCAGTACTTC. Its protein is CAWSGYGYEQYF.

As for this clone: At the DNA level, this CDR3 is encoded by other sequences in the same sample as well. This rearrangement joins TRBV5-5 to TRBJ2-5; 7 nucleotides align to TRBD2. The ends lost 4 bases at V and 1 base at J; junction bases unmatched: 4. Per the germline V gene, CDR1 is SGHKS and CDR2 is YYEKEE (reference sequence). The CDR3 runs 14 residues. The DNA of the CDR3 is TGTGCCAGCAGCCCGGGGGGTGGCCAAGAGACCCAGTACTTC. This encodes CASSPGGGQETQYF.

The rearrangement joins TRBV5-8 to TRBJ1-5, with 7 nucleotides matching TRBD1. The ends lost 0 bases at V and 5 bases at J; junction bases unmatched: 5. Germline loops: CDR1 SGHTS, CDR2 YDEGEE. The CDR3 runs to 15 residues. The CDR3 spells CASSLDRGVHQPQHF. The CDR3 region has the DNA TGTGCCAGCAGCTTGGACAGGGGCGTCCATCAGCCCCAGCATTTT.

DNA of the CDR3: TGTGCCAGCAGTGTAACCGCGAGCTCCTACGAGCAGTACTTC. It translates to CASSVTASSYEQYF. This rearrangement joins TRBV6-6 to TRBJ2-7, with D unclear. CDR1 and CDR2 (germline): MNHNY, SVGAGI (reference sequence). V was pared by 5 bases and J by 0 bases, with 11 bases between. The CDR3 sequence is 14 residues long.

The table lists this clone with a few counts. The CDR3 region is CASRPGFDNSPLHF. The CDR3 DNA reads as TGCGCCAGCAGGCCGGGTTTTGATAATTCACCCCTCCACTTT. The V and J genes are TRBV5-1 and TRBJ1-6; the D is unclear. CDR3 length: 14 amino acids. The V gene's germline CDR1 is SGHRS and CDR2 YFSETQ. Trimming left V 5 bases short and J 5 bases short, with 11 bases between.

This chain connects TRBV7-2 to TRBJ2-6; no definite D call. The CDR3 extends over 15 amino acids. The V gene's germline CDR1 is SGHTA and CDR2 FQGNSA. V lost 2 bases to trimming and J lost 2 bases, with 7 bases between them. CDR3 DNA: TGTGCCAGCAGCTTAAAGGGCACTGGGGCCAACGTCCTGACTTTC. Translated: CASSLKGTGANVLTF.

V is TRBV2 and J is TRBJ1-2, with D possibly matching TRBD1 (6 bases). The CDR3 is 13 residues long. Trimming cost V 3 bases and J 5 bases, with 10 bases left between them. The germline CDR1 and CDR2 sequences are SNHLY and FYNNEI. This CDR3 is CASSEQGRYGYTF. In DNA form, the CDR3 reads TGTGCCAGCAGTGAGCAGGGGAGGTATGGCTACACCTTC. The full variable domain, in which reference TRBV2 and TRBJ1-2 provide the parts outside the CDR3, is EPEVTQTPSHQVTQMGQEVILRCVPISNHLYFYWYRQILGQKVEFLVSFYNNEISEKSEIFDDQFSVERPDGSNFTLKIRSTKLEDSAMYFCASSEQGRYGYTFGSGTRLTVV.

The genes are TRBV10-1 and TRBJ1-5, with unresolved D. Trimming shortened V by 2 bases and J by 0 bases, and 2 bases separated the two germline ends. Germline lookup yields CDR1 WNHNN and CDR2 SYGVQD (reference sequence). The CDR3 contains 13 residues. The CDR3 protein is CASSENSNQPQHF. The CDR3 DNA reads TGCGCCAGCAGTGAGAATAGCAATCAGCCCCAGCATTTT.

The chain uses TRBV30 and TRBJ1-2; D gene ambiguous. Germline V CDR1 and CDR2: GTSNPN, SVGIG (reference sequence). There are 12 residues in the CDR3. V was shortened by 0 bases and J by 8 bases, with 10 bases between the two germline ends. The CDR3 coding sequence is TGTGCCTGGAGTGTATCCGGGCACGGCTACACCTTC. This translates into CAWSVSGHGYTF.

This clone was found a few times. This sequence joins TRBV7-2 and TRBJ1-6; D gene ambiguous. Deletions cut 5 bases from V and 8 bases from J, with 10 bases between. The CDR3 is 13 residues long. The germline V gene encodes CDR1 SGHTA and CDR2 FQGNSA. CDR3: CASSPQTDSPLHF. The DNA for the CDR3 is TGTGCCAGCAGCCCTCAAACAGATTCACCCCTCCACTTT.

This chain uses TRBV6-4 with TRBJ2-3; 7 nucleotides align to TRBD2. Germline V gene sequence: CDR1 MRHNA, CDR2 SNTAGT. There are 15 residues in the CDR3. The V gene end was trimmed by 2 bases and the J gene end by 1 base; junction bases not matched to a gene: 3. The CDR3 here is CASSDVGGGTDTQYF. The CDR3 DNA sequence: TGTGCCAGCAGTGACGTTGGGGGGGGCACAGATACGCAGTATTTT.

DNA for the CDR3: TGTGCCAGTAGGCTCCGACAGAGGGGCACTGAAGCTTTCTTT. Protein sequence: CASRLRQRGTEAFF. This chain links TRBV19 with TRBJ1-1, with D maybe TRBD1 (5 bases). Germline V CDR1 and CDR2: LNHDA, SQIVND (reference sequence). This CDR3 is 14 amino acids long. With 6 bases removed from V and 4 bases from J, the gap between germline ends came to 15 bases.

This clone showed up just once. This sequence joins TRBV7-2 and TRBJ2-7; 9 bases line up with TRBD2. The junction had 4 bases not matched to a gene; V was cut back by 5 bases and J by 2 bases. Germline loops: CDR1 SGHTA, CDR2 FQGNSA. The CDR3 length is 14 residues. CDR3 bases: TGTGCCAGCAGCCGGACTAGCGTCACCTACGAGCAGTACTTC. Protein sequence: CASSRTSVTYEQYF. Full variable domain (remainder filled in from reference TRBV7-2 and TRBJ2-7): GAGVSQSPSNKVTEKGKDVELRCDPISGHTALYWYRQSLGQGLEFLIYFQGNSAPDKSGLPSDRFSAERTGGSVSTLTIQRTQQEDSAVYLCASSRTSVTYEQYFGPGTRLTVT.

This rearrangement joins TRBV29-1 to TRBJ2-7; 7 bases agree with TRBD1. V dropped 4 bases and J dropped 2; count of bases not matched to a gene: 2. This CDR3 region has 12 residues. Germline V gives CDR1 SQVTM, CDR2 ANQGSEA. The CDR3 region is CSVVGQTYEQYF. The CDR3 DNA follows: TGCAGCGTTGTGGGACAGACCTACGAGCAGTACTTC.

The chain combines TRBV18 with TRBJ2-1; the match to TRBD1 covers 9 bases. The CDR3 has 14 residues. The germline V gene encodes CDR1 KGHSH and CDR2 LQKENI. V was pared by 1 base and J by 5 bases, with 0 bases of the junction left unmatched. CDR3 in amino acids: CASSPRTGDNEQFF. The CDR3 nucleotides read TGTGCCAGCTCACCACGGACAGGGGACAATGAGCAGTTCTTC.

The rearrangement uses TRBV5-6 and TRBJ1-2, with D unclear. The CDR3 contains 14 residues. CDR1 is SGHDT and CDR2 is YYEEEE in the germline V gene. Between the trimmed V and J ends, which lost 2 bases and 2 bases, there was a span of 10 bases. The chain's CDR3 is CASSFTQTNYGYTF. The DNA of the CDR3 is TGTGCCAGCAGCTTCACCCAAACCAACTATGGCTACACCTTC.

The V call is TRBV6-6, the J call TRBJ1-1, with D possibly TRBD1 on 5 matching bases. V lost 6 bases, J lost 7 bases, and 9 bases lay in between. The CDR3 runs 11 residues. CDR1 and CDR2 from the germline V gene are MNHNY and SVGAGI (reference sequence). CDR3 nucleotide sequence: TGTGCCAGCAGAAGGGACTTTGAAGCTTTCTTT. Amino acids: CASRRDFEAFF.

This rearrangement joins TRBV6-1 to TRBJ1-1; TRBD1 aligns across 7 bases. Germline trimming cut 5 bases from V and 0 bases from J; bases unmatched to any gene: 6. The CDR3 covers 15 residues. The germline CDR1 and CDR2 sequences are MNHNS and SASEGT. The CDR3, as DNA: TGTGCCAGCAGTTCCCGACAGGGATTGAACACTGAAGCTTTCTTT. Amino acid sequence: CASSSRQGLNTEAFF.

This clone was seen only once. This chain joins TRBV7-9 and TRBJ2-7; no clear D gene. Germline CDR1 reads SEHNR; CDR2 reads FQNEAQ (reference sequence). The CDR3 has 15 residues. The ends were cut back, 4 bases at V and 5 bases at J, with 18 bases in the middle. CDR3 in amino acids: CASSSPINPKDEQYF. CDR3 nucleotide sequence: TGTGCCAGCAGCTCCCCAATAAACCCGAAAGACGAGCAGTACTTC.

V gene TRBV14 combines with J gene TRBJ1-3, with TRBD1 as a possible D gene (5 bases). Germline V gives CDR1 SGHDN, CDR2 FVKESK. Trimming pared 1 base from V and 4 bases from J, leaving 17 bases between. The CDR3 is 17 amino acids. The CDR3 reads CASSQVGQGRSGNTIYF. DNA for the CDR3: TGTGCCAGCAGCCAAGTGGGGCAGGGACGGTCAGGAAACACCATATATTTT.

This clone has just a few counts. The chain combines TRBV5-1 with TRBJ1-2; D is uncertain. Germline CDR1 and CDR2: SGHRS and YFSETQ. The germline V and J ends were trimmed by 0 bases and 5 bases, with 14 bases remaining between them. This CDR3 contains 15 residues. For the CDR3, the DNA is TGCGCCAGCAGCTTGGAGGTGGGAGTGAGGTATGGCTACACCTTC. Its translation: CASSLEVGVRYGYTF. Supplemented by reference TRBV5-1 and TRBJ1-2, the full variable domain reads KAGVTQTPRYLIKTRGQQVTLSCSPISGHRSVSWYQQTPGQGLQFLFEYFSETQRNKGNFPGRFSGRQFSNSRSEMNVSTLELGDSALYLCASSLEVGVRYGYTFGSGTRLTVV.

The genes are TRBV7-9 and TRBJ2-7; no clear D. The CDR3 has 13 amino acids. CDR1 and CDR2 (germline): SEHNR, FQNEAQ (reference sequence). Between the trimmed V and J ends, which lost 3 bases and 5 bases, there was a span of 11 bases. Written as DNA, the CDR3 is TGTGCCAGCAGCTTCCCCTGGCAGGACGAGCAGTACTTC. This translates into CASSFPWQDEQYF.

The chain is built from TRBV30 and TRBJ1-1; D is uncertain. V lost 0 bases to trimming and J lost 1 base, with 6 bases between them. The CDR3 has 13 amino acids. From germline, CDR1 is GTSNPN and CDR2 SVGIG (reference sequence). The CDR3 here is CAWSVYGNTEAFF. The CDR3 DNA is TGTGCCTGGAGTGTATATGGGAACACTGAAGCTTTCTTT.

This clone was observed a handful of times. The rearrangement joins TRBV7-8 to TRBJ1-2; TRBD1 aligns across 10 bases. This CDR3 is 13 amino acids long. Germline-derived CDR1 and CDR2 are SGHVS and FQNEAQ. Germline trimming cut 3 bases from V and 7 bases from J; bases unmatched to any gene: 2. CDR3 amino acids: CASSFGTGAGYTF. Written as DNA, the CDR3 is TGTGCCAGCAGCTTCGGGACAGGGGCTGGCTACACCTTC.

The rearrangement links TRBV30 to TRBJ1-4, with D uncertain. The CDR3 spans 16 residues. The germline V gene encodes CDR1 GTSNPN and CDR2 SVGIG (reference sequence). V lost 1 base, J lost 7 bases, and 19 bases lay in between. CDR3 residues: CAWSAPRTARSEKLFF. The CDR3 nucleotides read TGTGCCTGGAGTGCACCTAGGACCGCCCGGAGTGAAAAACTGTTTTTT.